This TCR beta chain emerged from a study of blood T cell repertoires in COVID-19. For the study at large: Whether acute or convalescent, the COVID-19 samples came from the United States, Italy and Spain.

Measured with immunoSEQ multiplex PCR; TCRdb has only the in-frame clones, and not every one. The sample contains roughly 250,000 clones, approximately 90% of which appear only once. From germline, CDR1 is SGHKS and CDR2 YYEKEE (reference sequence). Trimming took off 1 base at V and 7 bases at J, with 15 bases between the two ends. CDR3 length: 15 residues. Material for sequencing was PBMCs or T cells enriched from blood (not recorded which). This receptor was identified in a woman in her late teens or twenties who had recovered from COVID-19. This chain connects TRBV5-5 to TRBJ1-5; no clear D gene. CDR3 coding DNA: TGTGCCAGCAGCTTGAACCTGAATAACAGACAGCCCCAGCATTTT. Protein: CASSLNLNNRQPQHF.